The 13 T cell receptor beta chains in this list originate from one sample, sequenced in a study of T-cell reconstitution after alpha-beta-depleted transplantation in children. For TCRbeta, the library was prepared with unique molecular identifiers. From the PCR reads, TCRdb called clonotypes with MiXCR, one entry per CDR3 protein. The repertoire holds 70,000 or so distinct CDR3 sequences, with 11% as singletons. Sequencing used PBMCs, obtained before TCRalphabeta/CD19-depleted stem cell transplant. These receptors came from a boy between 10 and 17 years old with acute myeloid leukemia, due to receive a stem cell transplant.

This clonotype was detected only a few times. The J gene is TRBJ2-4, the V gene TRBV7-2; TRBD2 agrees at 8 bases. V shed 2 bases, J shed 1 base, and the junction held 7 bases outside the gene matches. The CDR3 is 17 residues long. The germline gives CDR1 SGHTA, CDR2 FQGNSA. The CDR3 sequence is CASSLMIGGRAKNIQYF. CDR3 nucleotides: TGTGCCAGCAGCTTAATGATCGGCGGGAGGGCCAAAAACATTCAGTACTTC.

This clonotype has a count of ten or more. The CDR3 sequence is CASSLLQNYGYTF. CDR3 DNA sequence: TGTGCCAGCAGCTTACTTCAGAACTATGGCTACACCTTC. The chain is built from TRBV7-8 and TRBJ1-2; D call uncertain. The CDR3 sequence is 13 residues long. V lost 2 bases and J 2 bases, leaving 6 bases between the germline ends. The V gene's germline CDR1 is SGHVS and CDR2 FQNEAQ.

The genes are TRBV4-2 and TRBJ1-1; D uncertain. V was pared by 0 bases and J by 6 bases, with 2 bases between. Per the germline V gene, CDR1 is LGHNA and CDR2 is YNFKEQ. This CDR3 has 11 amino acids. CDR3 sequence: CASSQESEAFF. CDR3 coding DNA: TGTGCCAGCAGCCAAGAATCTGAAGCTTTCTTT.

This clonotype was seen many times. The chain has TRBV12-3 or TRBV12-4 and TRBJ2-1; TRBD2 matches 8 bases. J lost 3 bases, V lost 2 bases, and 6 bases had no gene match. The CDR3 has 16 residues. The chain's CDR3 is CASSLPGLAGYNEQFF. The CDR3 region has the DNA TGTGCCAGCAGTTTACCTGGGCTAGCGGGCTACAATGAGCAGTTCTTC.

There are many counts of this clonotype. CDR3 DNA: TGTGCCAGCAGTTTTCCCCGAGCGGGACTAGCGCCCAATGAGCAGTTCTTC. This sequence encodes CASSFPRAGLAPNEQFF. The V gene is TRBV12-3 or TRBV12-4, the J gene TRBJ2-1, with TRBD2 matching 10 bases. V lost 3 bases and J lost 6; bases outside the gene matches: 11. The length of the CDR3 is 17 residues.

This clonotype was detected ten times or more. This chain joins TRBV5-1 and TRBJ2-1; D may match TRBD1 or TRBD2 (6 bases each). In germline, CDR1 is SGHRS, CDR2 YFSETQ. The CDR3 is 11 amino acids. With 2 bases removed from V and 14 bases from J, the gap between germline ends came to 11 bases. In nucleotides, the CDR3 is TGCGCCAGCAGCTTACCAGGGGAGGAGTTCTTC. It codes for CASSLPGEEFF.

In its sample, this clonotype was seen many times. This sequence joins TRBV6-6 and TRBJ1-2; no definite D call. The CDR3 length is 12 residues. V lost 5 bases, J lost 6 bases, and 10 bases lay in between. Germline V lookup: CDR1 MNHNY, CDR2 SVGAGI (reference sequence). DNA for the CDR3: TGTGCCAGCAGTCCCGGGAGAAATGGCTACACCTTC. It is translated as CASSPGRNGYTF.

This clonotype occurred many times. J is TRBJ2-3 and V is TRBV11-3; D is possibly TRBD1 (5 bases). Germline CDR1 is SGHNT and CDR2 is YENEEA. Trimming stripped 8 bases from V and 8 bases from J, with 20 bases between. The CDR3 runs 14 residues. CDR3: CASAPLNGRGTQYF. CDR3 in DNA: TGTGCCAGCGCGCCTCTCAATGGAAGGGGTACGCAGTATTTT. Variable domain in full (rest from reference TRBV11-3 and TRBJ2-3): EAGVVQSPRYKIIEKKQPVAFWCNPISGHNTLYWYLQNLGQGPELLIRYENEEAVDDSQLPKDRFSAERLKGVDSTLKIQPAELGDSAVYLCASAPLNGRGTQYFGPGTRLTVL.

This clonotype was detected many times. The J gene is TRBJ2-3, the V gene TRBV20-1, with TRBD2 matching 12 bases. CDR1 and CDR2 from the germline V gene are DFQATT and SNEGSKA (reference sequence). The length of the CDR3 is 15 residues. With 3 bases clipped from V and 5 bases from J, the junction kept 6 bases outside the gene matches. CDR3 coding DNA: TGCAGTGCTAGTTGGACTAGCGGGGTGATAGATACGCAGTATTTT. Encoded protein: CSASWTSGVIDTQYF.

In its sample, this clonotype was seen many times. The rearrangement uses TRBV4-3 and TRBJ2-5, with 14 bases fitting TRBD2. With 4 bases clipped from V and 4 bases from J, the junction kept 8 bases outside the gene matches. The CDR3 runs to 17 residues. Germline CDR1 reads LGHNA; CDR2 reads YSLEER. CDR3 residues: CASSPGTSGSPGETQYF. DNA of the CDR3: TGCGCCAGCAGCCCTGGGACTAGCGGGAGTCCGGGAGAGACCCAGTACTTC.

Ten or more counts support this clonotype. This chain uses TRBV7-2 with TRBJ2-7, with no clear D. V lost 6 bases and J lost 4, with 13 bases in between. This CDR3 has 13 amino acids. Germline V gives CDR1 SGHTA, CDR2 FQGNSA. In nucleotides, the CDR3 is TGTGCCAGCAGTTTGACGCGGCCGTACGAGCAGTACTTC. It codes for CASSLTRPYEQYF. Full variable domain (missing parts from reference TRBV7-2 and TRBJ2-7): GAGVSQSPSNKVTEKGKDVELRCDPISGHTALYWYRQSLGQGLEFLIYFQGNSAPDKSGLPSDRFSAERTGGSVSTLTIQRTQQEDSAVYLCASSLTRPYEQYFGPGTRLTVT.

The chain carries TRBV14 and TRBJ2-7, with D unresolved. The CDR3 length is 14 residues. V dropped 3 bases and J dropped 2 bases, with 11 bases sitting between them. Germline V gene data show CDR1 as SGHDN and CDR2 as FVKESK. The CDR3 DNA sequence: TGTGCCAGCAGCCAGGCCTTGGGTCCCTACGAGCAGTACTTC. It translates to CASSQALGPYEQYF.

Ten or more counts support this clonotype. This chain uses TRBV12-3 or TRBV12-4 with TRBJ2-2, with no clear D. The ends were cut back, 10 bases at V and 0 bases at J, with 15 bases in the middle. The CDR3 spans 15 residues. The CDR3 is CAIFSSPTNTGELFF. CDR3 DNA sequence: TGTGCCATTTTTAGTAGTCCAACGAACACCGGGGAGCTGTTTTTT.